This passage covers 8 T cell receptor beta chains from one sample sequenced in a study of regulatory T cells in long-lasting Graves disease. Time point of the sample: newly diagnosed GD, antithyroid drugs for less than 3 months. The authors made the TCR library using RNA they extracted from PBMCs. Relying on iRepertoire HTBI primers and Arm-PCR of CDR3 regions, the team built TCR beta libraries. TCRdb re-derived calls from the multiplex PCR reads in MiXCR, one entry per CDR3 protein. Of roughly 530,000 distinct CDR3 sequences in the sample, roughly 16% were seen once. The sample was also reused in another study, on T cells in Graves' hyperthyroidism and ophthalmopathy.

Material: peripheral blood mononuclear cells (PBMCs), obtained at new diagnosis, from a patient treated with antithyroid drugs. The receptors come from a woman aged 40 to 65 with Graves disease.

As to this clonotype: One base away lies a much larger clone, so this may be a sequencing read error. V gene TRBV6-1 combines with J gene TRBJ2-7; D gene ambiguous. CDR3 length: 12 residues. CDR1 and CDR2 from the germline V gene are MNHNS and SASEGT. The CDR3: CASRTGPYEQHF. CDR3 DNA: TGTGCCAGCAGAACCGGACCTTACGAGCAGCACTTC.

The V and J genes are TRBV7-9 and TRBJ2-7; D unclear. Germline CDR1 is SEHNR and CDR2 is FQNEAQ (reference sequence). This CDR3 has 13 residues. Trimming left V 3 bases short and J 5 bases short, with 11 bases between. The DNA of the CDR3 is TGTGCCAGCAGCTTCTACGGAGATGACGAGCAGTACTTC. Translated: CASSFYGDDEQYF.

This clonotype was found many times. The chain is built from TRBV20-1 and TRBJ2-7; 11 nucleotides agree with TRBD2. CDR1 is DFQATT, CDR2 SNEGSKA, per germline (reference sequence). The trim removed 4 bases at V and 2 bases at J, leaving 4 bases unmatched. The CDR3 has 14 residues. CDR3 sequence reads: CSATTSGDPYEQYF. In DNA form, the CDR3 reads TGCAGTGCTACGACTAGCGGGGACCCCTACGAGCAGTACTTC.

This clonotype was detected only once. V and J are TRBV5-1 and TRBJ2-3; no firm D call. Trimming shortened V by 1 base and J by 0 bases, and 6 bases separated the two germline ends. Looked up from germline, CDR1 is SGHRS and CDR2 is YFSETQ. The CDR3 sequence is 14 residues long. The CDR3 here is CASSLQTSTDTQYF. The CDR3 DNA sequence: TGCGCCAGCAGCTTGCAGACGAGCACAGATACGCAGTATTTT. The full variable domain, its missing parts supplied by reference TRBV5-1 and TRBJ2-3, is KAGVTQTPRYLIKTRGQQVTLSCSPISGHRSVSWYQQTPGQGLQFLFEYFSETQRNKGNFPGRFSGRQFSNSRSEMNVSTLELGDSALYLCASSLQTSTDTQYFGPGTRLTVL.

The sample holds many counts of this clonotype. The genes are TRBV7-2 and TRBJ1-2; no firm D call. The length of the CDR3 is 10 residues. Trimming pared 7 bases from V and 4 bases from J, leaving 4 bases between. Germline CDR1 SGHTA, CDR2 FQGNSA. The CDR3 loop reads CASTSYGYTF. The CDR3 DNA is TGTGCCAGCACCAGCTATGGCTACACCTTC. Based on the CDR3 plus reference TRBV7-2 and TRBJ1-2, the full variable domain is GAGVSQSPSNKVTEKGKDVELRCDPISGHTALYWYRQSLGQGLEFLIYFQGNSAPDKSGLPSDRFSAERTGGSVSTLTIQRTQQEDSAVYLCASTSYGYTFGSGTRLTVV.

The chain recombines TRBV15 with TRBJ2-2, with TRBD1 matching over 12 bases. The germline V gene has CDR1 LNHNV and CDR2 YYDKDF (reference sequence). V gave up 5 bases and J gave up 3 bases; unmatched junction bases: 10. CDR3 length: 18 residues. CDR3 sequence reads: CATSLGTGGVWDTGELFF. CDR3 nucleotides: TGTGCCACCAGCCTCGGGACAGGGGGCGTATGGGACACCGGGGAGCTGTTTTTT.

The table lists this clonotype with a count of one. It may be a read error: a sequence one base away is much more abundant. The chain combines TRBV12-3 or TRBV12-4 with TRBJ2-7; no definite D call. Trimming took off 4 bases at V and 9 bases at J, with 16 bases between the two ends. This CDR3 spans 13 amino acids. CDR3 nucleotide sequence: TGTGCCAGCAGTTCACCTAACGGAAGACGGCAGTACTTC. Its translation: CASSSPNGRRQYF.

Many counts were recorded for this clonotype. This chain joins TRBV3-1 and TRBJ1-6, with a weak D call TRBD1 (5 bases). The V and J ends lost 1 base and 6 bases respectively, with 10 bases between them. This CDR3 is 15 amino acids long. CDR1 LGHDT and CDR2 YNNKEL come from the germline V gene (reference sequence). DNA of the CDR3: TGTGCCAGCAGCCAAGCGGACGGGACTAATTCACCCCTCCACTTT. Amino acid sequence: CASSQADGTNSPLHF.